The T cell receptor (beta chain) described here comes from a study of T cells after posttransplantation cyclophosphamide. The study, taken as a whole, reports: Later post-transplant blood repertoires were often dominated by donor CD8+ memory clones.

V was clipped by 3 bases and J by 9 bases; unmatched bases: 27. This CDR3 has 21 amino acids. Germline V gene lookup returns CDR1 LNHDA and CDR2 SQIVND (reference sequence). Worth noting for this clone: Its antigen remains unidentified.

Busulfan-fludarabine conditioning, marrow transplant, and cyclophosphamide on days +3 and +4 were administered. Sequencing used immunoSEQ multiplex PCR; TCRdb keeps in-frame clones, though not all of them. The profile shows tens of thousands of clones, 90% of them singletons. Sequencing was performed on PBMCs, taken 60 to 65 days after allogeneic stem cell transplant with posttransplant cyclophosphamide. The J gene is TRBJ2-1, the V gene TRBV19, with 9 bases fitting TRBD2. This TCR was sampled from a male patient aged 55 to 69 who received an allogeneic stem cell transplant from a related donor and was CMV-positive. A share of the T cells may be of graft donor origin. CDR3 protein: CASSIPQIRQGGGASGVEQFF. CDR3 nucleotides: TGTGCCAGTAGTATCCCTCAAATCAGGCAGGGCGGGGGGGCGTCAGGAGTTGAGCAGTTCTTC.